This is a list of T cell receptor beta chains from one sample in a study of blood T cell repertoires in COVID-19. Profiled with immunoSEQ multiplex PCR; TCRdb holds only in-frame clones, not every one. The sample has 200,000 to 300,000 clones, around 88% seen once. The sample taken for sequencing was PBMCs or T cells enriched from blood (not recorded which). The receptors shown here come from a woman between 40 and 55 years old with acute COVID-19. CDR3s include the opening cysteine and the closing phenylalanine or tryptophan. Each record gives: clone size, V gene, D gene, CDR3 length, J gene, CDR3 protein, CDR3 DNA. D genes are given only for firm matches. Size tells how often a clone was seen (once, few, many) or the class of an expanded clone, and some rows leave it out.

once	TRBV29-1	.	12	TRBJ1-2	CSVGDVGYGYTF	TGCAGCGTTGGAGACGTCGGCTATGGCTACACCTTC
few	TRBV24-1	TRBD2	17	TRBJ2-1	CATSGTSGRGSYNEQFF	TGTGCCACTTCCGGGACTAGCGGGAGAGGCTCCTACAATGAGCAGTTCTTC
.	TRBV4-3	TRBD2	17	TRBJ2-3	CASSQERLADYTDTQYF	TGCGCCAGCAGCCAAGAGCGGCTAGCGGACTACACAGATACGCAGTATTTT
.	TRBV28	.	15	TRBJ2-1	CASSPGVPPYNEQFF	TGTGCCAGCAGCCCAGGGGTCCCCCCCTACAATGAGCAGTTCTTC
.	TRBV28	TRBD2	15	TRBJ2-7	CASSLRAGGIYEQYF	TGTGCCAGCAGTTTACGAGCGGGAGGTATCTACGAGCAGTACTTC
.	TRBV28	.	13	TRBJ1-2	CASSFGGTRGYTF	TGTGCCAGCAGTTTCGGGGGGACACGTGGCTACACCTTC
few	TRBV28	.	15	TRBJ2-7	CASSLGVRSTYEQYF	TGTGCCAGCAGTTTGGGAGTCAGGTCGACCTACGAGCAGTACTTC
.	TRBV29-1	TRBD1	13	TRBJ1-4	CSAGTGGNEKLFF	TGCAGCGCGGGGACAGGGGGCAATGAAAAACTGTTTTTT
.	TRBV7-9	TRBD2	14	TRBJ2-7	CASSIRTSGYEQYF	TGTGCCAGCAGCATACGGACTAGCGGCTACGAGCAGTACTTC
.	TRBV6-5	.	15	TRBJ1-5	CASSYSSGANQPQHF	TGTGCCAGCAGTTACTCGTCAGGGGCCAATCAGCCCCAGCATTTT
.	TRBV30	TRBD1	14	TRBJ1-1	CACTQGAVFSEAFF	TGTGCCTGTACACAGGGGGCCGTCTTCTCTGAAGCTTTCTTT
.	TRBV9	.	14	TRBJ1-5	CASSPRQTNQPQHF	TGTGCCAGCAGCCCACGACAGACCAATCAGCCCCAGCATTTT
.	TRBV5-8	.	15	TRBJ1-5	CASSLDWQGLQPQHF	TGTGCCAGCAGCTTGGATTGGCAGGGCCTTCAGCCCCAGCATTTT
.	TRBV14	.	13	TRBJ2-3	CASSQGPADTQYF	TGTGCCAGCAGCCAAGGTCCAGCAGATACGCAGTATTTT
few	TRBV5-1	.	16	TRBJ1-2	CASSLALRSVNYGYTF	TGCGCCAGCAGCTTGGCTTTGAGGAGCGTCAACTATGGCTACACCTTC
.	TRBV6-5	TRBD1	15	TRBJ1-3	CASSRGQFSGNTIYF	TGTGCCAGCAGTCGGGGACAGTTCTCTGGAAACACCATATATTTT